A single sample gave rise to the 10 T cell receptor beta chains below, sequenced in a study of vaccination and CD4 T cells after COVID-19. Researchers used the Oncomine TCR Beta short-read assay to sequence DNA from cultured CD4+ T cells. TCRdb reprocessed the PCR reads via MiXCR and lists one record per CDR3 protein. The sample comprises about 18,000 distinct CDR3 sequences, 70% of which are singletons, and roughly 16% rests with the top ten. The antigens these receptors bind are not known. Treatment in this sample: roughly 10-day PBMC culture with coronavirus spike peptide pools or control peptides (ViraFEST assay). Sequencing used CD4+ T cells from blood, cultured in vitro. The receptors originated from a human donor who had recovered from COVID-19.

V is TRBV7-9 and J is TRBJ2-2, with D unresolved. V was shortened by 5 bases and J by 6 bases, with 4 bases between the two germline ends. This CDR3 has 11 amino acids. CDR1 and CDR2 from the germline V gene are SEHNR and FQNEAQ (reference sequence). This CDR3 is CASSRSGELFF. The CDR3 coding sequence is TGTGCCAGCAGCCGCTCCGGGGAGCTGTTTTTT.

The J gene is TRBJ2-3, the V gene TRBV5-8; 7 positions agree with TRBD1. The CDR3 consists of 18 residues. Germline-derived CDR1 and CDR2 are SGHTS and YDEGEE. J gave up 1 base and V 9 bases, and 20 bases lay outside the gene matches. The CDR3 region is CATNQGQPIRARTDTQYF. The CDR3 nucleotides are TGTGCCACCAACCAGGGACAGCCCATTAGAGCTCGCACAGATACGCAGTATTTT. Using reference TRBV5-8 and TRBJ2-3 for the parts outside the CDR3, the full variable domain is EAGVTQSPTHLIKTRGQQATLRCSPISGHTSVYWYQQALGLGLQFLLWYDEGEERNRGNFPPRFSGRQFPNYSSELNVNALELEDSALYLCATNQGQPIRARTDTQYFGPGTRLTVL.

The DNA for the CDR3 is TGTGCCAGCAGCAACCAACGTCCAGGGGCGGGTGGCTACACCTTC. This codes for CASSNQRPGAGGYTF. The chain carries TRBV21-1 and TRBJ1-2; whether TRBD1, the table's D call, matches the DNA was not checked. TRBV21-1 is annotated as a pseudogene. CDR3 length: 15 amino acids.

This chain links TRBV20-1 with TRBJ1-5, with D unresolved. Germline V lookup: CDR1 DFQATT, CDR2 SNEGSKA (reference sequence). Trimming left V 6 bases short and J 6 bases short, with 12 bases between. This CDR3 is 12 amino acids long. CDR3 bases: TGCAGTGCAAGTAGAGGGAGTCAGCCCCAGCATTTT. It yields the protein CSASRGSQPQHF.

The chain recombines TRBV2 with TRBJ2-7; tentative D call: TRBD2 (5 bases). The ends were cut back, 8 bases at V and 0 bases at J, with 17 bases in the middle. Looked up from germline, CDR1 is SNHLY and CDR2 is FYNNEI. The CDR3 sequence is 15 residues long. The chain's CDR3 is CASRRSALSSYEQYF. The CDR3 DNA follows: TGTGCCAGCCGGAGGTCAGCACTGAGCTCCTACGAGCAGTACTTC.

The gene calls are TRBV12-3 or TRBV12-4 and TRBJ1-2; 10 bases line up with TRBD1. The CDR3 covers 14 residues. V shed 6 bases and J 5 bases; nucleotides not matched to a gene: 6. The CDR3 DNA reads TGTGCCAGCAGCAAGGGACAGGGGTTTTATGGCTACACCTTC. This encodes CASSKGQGFYGYTF.

The chain uses TRBV7-6 and TRBJ2-5; no firm D call. The V gene lost 5 bases and the J gene lost 5 bases, with 12 bases spanning the gap. Germline V gene lookup returns CDR1 SGHVS and CDR2 FNYEAQ. CDR3 length equals 13 residues. This chain's CDR3 is CASSPRHGETQYF. CDR3 in DNA: TGTGCCAGCAGCCCGCGGCACGGTGAGACCCAGTACTTC.

This chain joins TRBV6-5 and TRBJ2-5, with a tentative D call TRBD1 (5 bases). The CDR3 sequence is 16 residues long. Germline CDR1 is MNHEY and CDR2 is SVGAGI. V was clipped by 0 bases and J by 1 base, with 12 bases between them. CDR3 loop: CASSYSTENSQETQYF. CDR3 coding DNA: TGTGCCAGCAGTTACTCGACAGAGAATTCCCAAGAGACCCAGTACTTC.

The rearrangement uses TRBV20-1 and TRBJ2-7; 8 bases agree with TRBD2. Germline CDR1 DFQATT, CDR2 SNEGSKA (reference sequence). The ends lost 0 bases at V and 3 bases at J; junction bases unmatched: 4. The CDR3 is 14 residues long. CDR3 coding DNA: TGCAGTGCTAGAGATCCGGGGGGGGTCTACGAGCAGTACTTC. Translation: CSARDPGGVYEQYF.

The rearrangement joins TRBV7-2 to TRBJ1-2, with a tentative D call TRBD1 (5 bases). Germline V gene sequence: CDR1 SGHTA, CDR2 FQGNSA. The V end lost 4 bases, the J end lost 5 bases, and 11 bases lay between the germline ends. The CDR3 runs to 13 residues. As DNA, the CDR3 is TGTGCCAGCAGCTCGGGGCCAGGGTATGGCTACACCTTC. Translated, it gives CASSSGPGYGYTF.